Listed below are T cell receptor beta chains from one sample, sequenced in a study of read filtering for tumor transcriptome and immune sequencing. TCRdb ran MiXCR on the reads and lists one entry per CDR3 protein. The sample includes around 130,000 distinct CDR3 sequences, over 10% seen only once; the top ten take 7.5% to 10%. The sample taken for sequencing was a population of CD138-negative cells sorted from bone marrow. The receptors derive from a donor at least 40 years old with multiple myeloma. The CDR3 runs from the conserved cysteine through the conserved F or W. A D gene is named only where the DNA matches it firmly. The size of a clone is reported for some rows only, either as once, few or many, or as a class for expanded clones.

j_call v_call clone_size d_call cdr3_length cdr3_aa cdr3_nt
TRBJ1-1 TRBV7-9 many . 15 CASSLLISDLAEAFF TGTGCCAGCAGCCTCCTGATCTCGGACTTGGCAGAAGCTTTCTTT
TRBJ2-1 TRBV19 many . 12 CATKQTYNEQFF TGTGCCACCAAGCAGACCTACAATGAGCAGTTCTTC
TRBJ2-3 TRBV29-1 many TRBD2 13 CSASGDSTDTQYF TGCAGCGCTAGCGGGGATAGCACAGATACGCAGTATTTT
TRBJ2-7 TRBV20-1 many TRBD2 13 CSAIRLAEYEQYF TGCAGTGCTATCAGACTAGCGGAGTACGAGCAGTACTTC
TRBJ2-1 TRBV7-3 many TRBD1 16 CASSLGQGTPYNEQFF TGTGCCAGCAGCTTGGGACAGGGGACCCCCTACAATGAGCAGTTCTTC
TRBJ2-4 TRBV10-3 . . 14 CAISETTGKNIQYF TGTGCCATCAGTGAAACTACAGGGAAAAACATACAGTACTTC
TRBJ1-5 TRBV25-1 many TRBD1 16 CASSARTGGFNQPQHF TGTGCCAGCAGTGCCAGGACAGGGGGCTTCAATCAGCCCCAGCATTTT
TRBJ2-7 TRBV5-4 many . 14 CASSLGRVPYEQYF TGTGCCAGCAGCTTGGGTCGGGTTCCCTACGAGCAGTACTTC
TRBJ2-5 TRBV5-6 once . 15 CASSLNPGPGETQYF TGTGCCAGCAGCTTGAATCCGGGACCTGGGGAGACCCAGTACTTC
TRBJ2-1 TRBV20-1 many TRBD1 18 CSARRGPLSLHPYNEQFF TGCAGTGCTAGAAGGGGGCCACTTAGCCTGCATCCGTACAATGAGCAGTTCTTC
TRBJ1-4 TRBV11-2 many . 14 CASSFLGTNEKLFF TGTGCCAGCAGCTTTTTGGGGACTAATGAAAAACTGTTTTTT
TRBJ2-7 TRBV12-3/TRBV12-4 many TRBD2 15 CASSLSAGRAYEQYF TGTGCCAGCAGTTTATCTGCCGGGAGGGCCTACGAGCAGTACTTC
TRBJ2-1 TRBV12-5 many . 15 CASVPRTDPYNEQFF TGTGCTAGTGTCCCTCGGACGGATCCCTACAATGAGCAGTTCTTC
TRBJ1-1 TRBV12-3/TRBV12-4 many . 14 CASSFGGRNTEAFF TGTGCCAGCAGTTTCGGAGGAAGGAACACTGAAGCTTTCTTT
TRBJ2-3 TRBV12-3/TRBV12-4 many . 15 CATARGSSSTDTQYF TGTGCCACCGCTCGTGGGTCCTCTAGCACAGATACGCAGTATTTT
TRBJ1-5 TRBV6-2/TRBV6-3 many . 15 CAVMTGGVSNQPQHF TGTGCCGTCATGACCGGGGGGGTTAGCAATCAGCCCCAGCATTTT
TRBJ2-1 TRBV7-9 many TRBD2 16 CASSFPTSGIGNEQFF TGTGCCAGCAGCTTTCCGACTAGCGGGATCGGCAATGAGCAGTTCTTC
TRBJ1-5 TRBV7-4 many TRBD1 15 CASSGGQGGNQPQHF TGTGCCAGCAGCGGAGGACAGGGAGGCAATCAGCCCCAGCATTTT
TRBJ1-1 TRBV4-1 many . 15 CASSRDPGRRTEAFF TGCGCCAGCAGCCGAGACCCAGGGCGACGGACTGAAGCTTTCTTT
TRBJ2-6 TRBV6-2/TRBV6-3 many . 16 CASEARVSSGANVLTF TGTGCCAGCGAGGCTAGGGTGAGCTCTGGGGCCAACGTCCTGACTTTC
TRBJ1-3 TRBV6-5 many . 16 CASSYGKFSSGNTIYF TGTGCCAGCAGTTACGGGAAGTTCAGCTCTGGAAACACCATATATTTT
TRBJ1-1 TRBV20-1 many . 13 CSARGLRNTEAFF TGCAGTGCTAGGGGACTCAGGAACACTGAAGCTTTCTTT
TRBJ1-2 TRBV24-1 many . 13 CATSDIGSYGYTF TGTGCCACCAGTGATATCGGCTCCTATGGCTACACCTTC
TRBJ1-2 TRBV7-8 many TRBD1 13 CASSWGQAGGYTF TGTGCCAGCAGCTGGGGACAGGCGGGCGGCTACACCTTC
TRBJ2-2 TRBV7-9 . . 12 CAAGKEAGELFF TGTGCCGCAGGGAAGGAAGCCGGGGAGCTGTTTTTT
TRBJ2-7 TRBV29-1 many . 10 CSVLTREQYF TGCAGCGTCTTAACACGCGAGCAGTACTTC
TRBJ2-1 TRBV29-1 many TRBD2 14 CGCGGDRAYNEQFF TGCGGTTGCGGGGGGGACAGAGCTTACAATGAGCAGTTCTTC
TRBJ2-2 TRBV7-2 many TRBD2 17 CASSLYGGSGYTGELFF TGTGCCAGCAGCTTATATGGCGGGAGCGGATACACCGGGGAGCTGTTTTTT
TRBJ2-1 TRBV2 many . 12 CASSGGDNEQFF TGTGCCAGCAGTGGGGGGGACAATGAGCAGTTCTTC
TRBJ1-3 TRBV10-3 few . 16 CAISGTGTRSGNTIYF TGTGCCATCAGTGGGACCGGGACAAGAAGTGGAAACACCATATATTTT
TRBJ2-3 TRBV18 many TRBD1 15 CASSPGQGNTDTQYF TGTGCCAGCTCACCGGGACAGGGGAACACAGATACGCAGTATTTT
TRBJ2-2 TRBV2 few TRBD1 17 CGSRQLLRTGGTGELFF TGTGGCAGCAGGCAACTATTACGGACAGGAGGCACCGGGGAGCTGTTTTTT
TRBJ2-1 TRBV9 many . 17 CASSARSSELSYNEQFF TGTGCCAGCAGCGCGCGCTCTAGCGAACTCTCCTACAATGAGCAGTTCTTC
TRBJ2-1 TRBV10-3 many . 16 CAISESTRAYDNEQFF TGTGCCATCAGTGAGTCGACTCGGGCTTACGACAATGAGCAGTTCTTC
TRBJ2-7 TRBV20-1 many . 12 CSARRQGYEQYF TGCAGTGCTAGACGCCAGGGCTACGAGCAGTACTTC
TRBJ1-5 TRBV30 many TRBD1 16 CAWSVKPKGAGQPQHF TGTGCCTGGAGTGTAAAACCGAAGGGGGCTGGTCAGCCCCAGCATTTT
TRBJ1-6 TRBV18 . . 16 CASSRASRVLNSPLHF TGTGCCAGCTCACGAGCCAGCCGGGTTCTTAATTCACCCCTCCACTTT
TRBJ2-5 TRBV7-2 many . 12 CASSLTMETQYF TGTGCCAGCAGCTTAACTATGGAGACCCAGTACTTC
TRBJ1-2 TRBV29-1 many . 14 CSVEDRRDYYGYTF TGCAGCGTTGAAGATCGCAGGGACTACTATGGCTACACCTTC
TRBJ2-3 TRBV5-1 many TRBD2 20 CASSLAAASTLAAGTDTQYF TGCGCCAGCAGCTTGGCCGCAGCATCGACTCTAGCGGCAGGCACAGATACGCAGTATTTT
TRBJ1-6 TRBV12-3/TRBV12-4 many TRBD1 17 CASSLLAGGANNSPLHF TGTGCCAGCAGTTTATTGGCAGGGGGCGCGAATAATTCACCCCTCCACTTT
TRBJ2-7 TRBV7-2 many . 15 CASSLGTGREYEQYF TGTGCCAGCAGCTTAGGGACAGGTCGGGAGTACGAGCAGTACTTC
TRBJ2-1 TRBV7-9 many TRBD2 15 CASSLVRLAGNEQFF TGTGCCAGCAGCTTAGTGAGACTAGCGGGAAATGAGCAGTTCTTC
TRBJ2-1 TRBV7-9 many TRBD2 15 CASSPPGLAADGEFF TGTGCCAGCAGCCCTCCGGGACTAGCGGCAGACGGGGAGTTCTTC
TRBJ1-1 TRBV11-3 many . 13 CASSPQGTTEAFF TGTGCCAGCAGCCCCCAAGGAACCACTGAAGCTTTCTTT
TRBJ1-2 TRBV10-3 many . 13 CATRVGQEYGYTF TGTGCCACCAGGGTAGGGCAGGAATATGGCTACACCTTC
TRBJ1-5 TRBV3-1 many . 18 CASSQGDSLLYSNQPQHF TGTGCCAGCAGCCAAGGAGACAGCCTACTTTATAGCAATCAGCCCCAGCATTTT
TRBJ2-5 TRBV7-8 many . 15 CASSSSDGTEETQYF TGTGCCAGCAGCTCAAGCGATGGGACCGAAGAGACCCAGTACTTC
TRBJ2-6 TRBV6-5 many TRBD1 15 CASRGQAFGANVLTF TGTGCCAGCAGGGGACAGGCGTTTGGGGCCAACGTCCTGACTTTC
TRBJ1-1 TRBV11-2 many TRBD1 17 CASSLIGDRVAGTEAFF TGTGCCAGCAGCTTAATCGGGGACAGGGTAGCGGGGACTGAAGCTTTCTTT
TRBJ2-2 TRBV7-2 many TRBD2 15 CASSSEASGAGELFF TGTGCCAGCAGCTCCGAAGCTAGCGGGGCCGGGGAGCTGTTTTTT